This TCR beta chain derives from a study of OX40 agonist ivuxolimab in advanced cancers. Study in general: The study gave patients intravenous ivuxolimab at 0.01 to 10 mg/kg every 2 weeks. Cohort: around 83% men, mean age 60, aged roughly 20 to 79. Three patients, one with hepatocellular carcinoma and two with cutaneous melanoma, responded partially.

Concerning this clone: Its antigen is as yet unknown.

This CDR3 comprises 14 residues. Trimming took off 8 bases at V and 7 bases at J, with 18 bases between the two ends. CDR1 is MNHEY and CDR2 is SMNVEV in the germline V gene (reference sequence). Study outcomes and limitations: Part of the nonresponder group also had normalized T-cell clonal expansion that was low.

Method: immunoSEQ multiplex PCR; TCRdb's copy keeps in-frame clones and lacks some. The sample carries some 82,000 clones, about 90% recorded once. The sample consisted of CD4+ or CD8+ T cells sorted from blood, taken in a trial of the OX40 agonist ivuxolimab. The V gene is TRBV27, the J gene TRBJ1-5; D is possibly TRBD1 (6 bases). This receptor was taken from an adult with an advanced solid tumor such as melanoma, head and neck, liver or kidney cancer. The CDR3 coding sequence is TGTGCCAGCCGACCCACAGGGCGTCACCAGCCCCAGCATTTT. It codes for CASRPTGRHQPQHF.